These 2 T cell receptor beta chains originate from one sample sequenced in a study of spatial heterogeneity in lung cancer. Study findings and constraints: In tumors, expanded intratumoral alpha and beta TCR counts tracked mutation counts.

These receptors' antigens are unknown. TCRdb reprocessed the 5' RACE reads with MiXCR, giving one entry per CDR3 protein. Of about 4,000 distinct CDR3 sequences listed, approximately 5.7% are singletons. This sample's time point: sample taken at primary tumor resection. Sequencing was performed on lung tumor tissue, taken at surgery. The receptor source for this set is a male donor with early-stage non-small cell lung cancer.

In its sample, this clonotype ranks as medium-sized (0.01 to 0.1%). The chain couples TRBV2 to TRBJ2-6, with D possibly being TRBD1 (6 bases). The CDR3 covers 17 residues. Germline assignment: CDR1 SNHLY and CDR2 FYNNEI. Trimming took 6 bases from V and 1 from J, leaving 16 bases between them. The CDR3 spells CASSSGAVASGANVLTF. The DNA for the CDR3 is TGTGCCAGCAGCTCAGGGGCCGTTGCATCTGGGGCCAACGTCCTGACTTTC.

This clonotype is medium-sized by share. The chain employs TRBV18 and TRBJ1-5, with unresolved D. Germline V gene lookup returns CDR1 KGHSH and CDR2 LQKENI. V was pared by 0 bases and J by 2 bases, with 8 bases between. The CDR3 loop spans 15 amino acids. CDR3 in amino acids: CASSPPGMRNQPQHF. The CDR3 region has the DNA TGTGCCAGCTCACCACCGGGGATGCGCAATCAGCCCCAGCATTTT.